Following are 16 T cell receptor beta chains from one sample sequenced in a study of Graves' ophthalmopathy and Graves' hyperthyroidism. For repertoire sequencing, the TCR beta CDR3 regions were amplified from RNA transcripts. After a first-round RT-PCR with HTBI primers, a second-round multiplex PCR was run. TCRdb analysed the multiplex PCR reads with MiXCR anew, one entry per CDR3 protein. The sample includes about 700,000 distinct CDR3 sequences, roughly 39% of them seen just once. Sequencing used peripheral blood. The receptors originated from an adult man with Graves' ophthalmopathy.

This clonotype was found many times. DNA for the CDR3: TGTGCCAGCAGTGAAGCCGGGAGAGGGACCGGGGAGCTGTTTTTT. This encodes CASSEAGRGTGELFF. The chain has TRBV25-1 and TRBJ2-2; TRBD2 is a possible D gene (6 bases). The germline V and J ends were trimmed by 2 bases and 5 bases, with 12 bases remaining between them. Germline V gene lookup returns CDR1 MGHDK and CDR2 SYGVNS. The CDR3 runs 15 residues.

This clonotype was observed at least ten times. This sequence joins TRBV5-8 and TRBJ2-7; D is unresolved. The CDR3 length is 15 residues. Trimming stripped 0 bases from V and 1 base from J, with 11 bases between. Germline CDR1 reads SGHTS; CDR2 reads YDEGEE. DNA for the CDR3: TGTGCCAGCAGCTTGGTAGTGACAACGTCCTACGAGCAGTACTTC. It is translated as CASSLVVTTSYEQYF.

This clonotype showed up just a few times. This chain connects TRBV2 to TRBJ2-7; TRBD1 matches at 9 bases. The V gene's germline CDR1 is SNHLY and CDR2 FYNNEI. V was pared by 10 bases and J by 3 bases, with 10 bases of the junction left unmatched. CDR3 length equals 14 residues. The DNA of the CDR3 is TGTGCCACCCGAGGAAGGACAGGGGACTACGAGCAGTACTTC. Translated: CATRGRTGDYEQYF. Full variable domain (missing parts from reference TRBV2 and TRBJ2-7): EPEVTQTPSHQVTQMGQEVILRCVPISNHLYFYWYRQILGQKVEFLVSFYNNEISEKSEIFDDQFSVERPDGSNFTLKIRSTKLEDSAMYFCATRGRTGDYEQYFGPGTRLTVT.

In this sample, this clonotype turned up a few times. The chain has TRBV7-2 and TRBJ2-5; possible D gene TRBD1, 5 bases. Trimming stripped 1 base from V and 9 bases from J, with 18 bases between. This CDR3 spans 15 amino acids. Germline assignment: CDR1 SGHTA and CDR2 FQGNSA. As DNA, the CDR3 is TGTGCCAGCAGCTTAGGGGGTGACAGCAATCAGCCCCAGTACTTC. Residues: CASSLGGDSNQPQYF. Full variable domain (rest looked up from reference TRBV7-2 and TRBJ2-5): GAGVSQSPSNKVTEKGKDVELRCDPISGHTALYWYRQSLGQGLEFLIYFQGNSAPDKSGLPSDRFSAERTGGSVSTLTIQRTQQEDSAVYLCASSLGGDSNQPQYFGPGTRLLVL.

This clonotype was seen at least ten times. CDR3 loop: CSAGGLAGFSYEQYF. CDR3 coding DNA: TGCAGCGCGGGGGGACTAGCGGGTTTCTCCTACGAGCAGTACTTC. The chain uses TRBV29-1 and TRBJ2-7; 12 nucleotides align to TRBD2. Per germline, CDR1 SQVTM and CDR2 ANQGSEA. This CDR3 is 15 amino acids long. Losses at the gene ends were 7 bases for V and 0 bases for J; bases not matched to a gene: 7.

The V and J genes are TRBV19 and TRBJ1-2, with 9 bases that match TRBD1. J was trimmed by 0 bases and V by 5 bases; bases with no gene match: 10. Germline V CDR1 and CDR2: LNHDA, SQIVND (reference sequence). CDR3 length: 17 amino acids. The CDR3 spells CASSLLPGQGANYGYTF. The CDR3 nucleotides are TGTGCCAGTAGTTTGCTCCCGGGACAGGGAGCTAACTATGGCTACACCTTC.

This clonotype was seen once. At one boundary the junction diverges from the germline segment, which might be a read error. The chain recombines TRBV12-3 or TRBV12-4 with TRBJ2-7, with TRBD2 matching over 15 bases. The CDR3 consists of 15 residues. CDR3 protein: CAGSLGLAGGHEQYF. DNA for the CDR3: TGTGCCGGCAGCCTGGGACTAGCGGGAGGCCACGAGCAGTACTTC.

The chain uses TRBV10-3 and TRBJ2-5; no definite D call. The length of the CDR3 is 15 residues. Germline V gene lookup returns CDR1 ENHRY and CDR2 SYGVKD. Trimming shortened V by 0 bases and J by 0 bases, and 8 bases separated the two germline ends. CDR3 sequence: CAISESSAYQETQYF. The CDR3 bases are TGTGCCATCAGTGAGTCTTCGGCGTACCAAGAGACCCAGTACTTC.

V and J are TRBV7-6 and TRBJ1-5; the D gene is possibly TRBD1 (5 bases). The V and J ends lost 2 bases and 5 bases respectively, with 16 bases between them. This CDR3 contains 16 residues. Per germline, CDR1 SGHVS and CDR2 FNYEAQ. The DNA for the CDR3 is TGTGCCAGCAGCTTACTAAGCGGGGGGACGGATCAGCCCCAGCATTTT. Protein: CASSLLSGGTDQPQHF.

This clonotype appeared a few times. The chain combines TRBV10-3 with TRBJ2-7; D is ambiguous. Trimming removed 5 bases at V and 4 bases at J, with 6 bases between. The CDR3 consists of 11 residues. Germline assignment: CDR1 ENHRY and CDR2 SYGVKD. CDR3 residues: CAISLSYEQYF. CDR3 nucleotides: TGTGCCATCAGTTTATCGTACGAGCAGTACTTC.

V is TRBV29-1 and J is TRBJ2-2, with D possibly TRBD1 on 6 matching bases. Per germline, CDR1 SQVTM and CDR2 ANQGSEA. The CDR3 is 16 residues long. The CDR3 spells CSARTLWTANTGELFF. The CDR3 region has the DNA TGCAGTGCTAGGACCCTTTGGACAGCGAACACCGGGGAGCTGTTTTTT.

V and J are TRBV5-6 and TRBJ2-7; a possible D gene is TRBD2 (7 bases). The CDR3 has 15 amino acids. Trimming pared 3 bases from V and 2 bases from J, leaving 15 bases between. Germline assignment: CDR1 SGHDT and CDR2 YYEEEE. The CDR3 DNA sequence: TGTGCCAGCAGCTGGGGGGCGGGGGTTCCCTACGAGCAGTACTTC. Translation: CASSWGAGVPYEQYF.

This rearrangement joins TRBV2 to TRBJ1-5, with D uncertain. Per the germline V gene, CDR1 is SNHLY and CDR2 is FYNNEI. CDR3 length: 12 residues. Between the trimmed V and J ends, which lost 3 bases and 10 bases, there was a span of 10 bases. The CDR3 is CASSEAVKPQHF. The CDR3 DNA is TGTGCCAGCAGTGAGGCGGTTAAACCCCAGCATTTT.

This clonotype was observed at least ten times. The V gene is TRBV7-9, the J gene TRBJ1-3; D perhaps matches TRBD1 (5 bases). CDR3 length: 15 residues. Germline assignment: CDR1 SEHNR and CDR2 FQNEAQ (reference sequence). Trimming took off 1 base at V and 0 bases at J, with 7 bases between the two ends. DNA of the CDR3: TGTGCCAGCAGCTTAGGGACACACTCTGGAAACACCATATATTTT. Amino acid sequence: CASSLGTHSGNTIYF. Full variable domain (rest looked up from reference TRBV7-9 and TRBJ1-3): DTGVSQNPRHKITKRGQNVTFRCDPISEHNRLYWYRQTLGQGPEFLTYFQNEAQLEKSRLLSDRFSAERPKGSFSTLEIQRTEQGDSAMYLCASSLGTHSGNTIYFGEGSWLTVV.

This clonotype has just a few counts. This chain's CDR3 is CASSTDRGVLRGYGYTF. The CDR3 nucleotides are TGTGCCAGCAGTACGGACAGGGGAGTCCTTAGAGGCTATGGCTACACCTTC. The chain links TRBV2 to TRBJ1-2; 9 positions match TRBD1. The CDR3 is made up of 17 amino acids. Looked up from germline, CDR1 is SNHLY and CDR2 is FYNNEI. The V and J ends lost 5 bases and 4 bases, in that order; junction bases with no gene match: 14.

This clonotype has more than one count but fewer than ten. This sequence joins TRBV20-1 and TRBJ2-5; 9 nucleotides agree with TRBD2. The germline CDR1 and CDR2 sequences are DFQATT and SNEGSKA (reference sequence). V lost 2 bases to trimming and J lost 1 base; unmatched junction nucleotides: 8. The CDR3 is 16 residues long. The DNA for the CDR3 is TGCAGTGCTAGACTCCAACTAGCGGGTAGCCAAGAGACCCAGTACTTC. Translation: CSARLQLAGSQETQYF.